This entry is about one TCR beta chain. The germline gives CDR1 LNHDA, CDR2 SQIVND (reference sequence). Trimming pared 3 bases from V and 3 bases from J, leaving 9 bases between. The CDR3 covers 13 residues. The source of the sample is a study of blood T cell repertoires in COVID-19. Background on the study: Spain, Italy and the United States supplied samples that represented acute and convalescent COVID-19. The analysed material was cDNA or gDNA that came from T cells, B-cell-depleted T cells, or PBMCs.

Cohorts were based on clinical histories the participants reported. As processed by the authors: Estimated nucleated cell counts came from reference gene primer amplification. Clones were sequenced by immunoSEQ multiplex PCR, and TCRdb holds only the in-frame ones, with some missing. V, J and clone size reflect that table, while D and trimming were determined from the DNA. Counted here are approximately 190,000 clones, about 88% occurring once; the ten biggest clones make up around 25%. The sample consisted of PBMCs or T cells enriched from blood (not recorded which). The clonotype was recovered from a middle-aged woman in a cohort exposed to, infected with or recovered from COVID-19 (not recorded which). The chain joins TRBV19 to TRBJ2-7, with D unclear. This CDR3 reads CASSIVADYEQYF. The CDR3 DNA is TGTGCCAGTAGTATCGTGGCAGACTACGAGCAGTACTTC.